Shown below are 3 T cell receptor beta chains from a single sample sequenced in a study of cytomegalovirus exposure and HLA in healthy donors. In the PCR, 60 Vbeta and 13 Jbeta primers were used. The repertoire was sequenced with immunoSEQ multiplex PCR; TCRdb's copy has only in-frame clones and lacks some. Here the sample spans 150,000 to 200,000 clones, around 70% being singletons. The sample taken for sequencing was PBMCs. Receptor source: a man in his late teens or twenties in good health and CMV-seropositive.

The chain recombines TRBV5-1 with TRBJ1-5; D not resolved. Trimming removed 4 bases from V and 2 bases from J, with 13 bases in between. The CDR3 is 15 amino acids. The germline gives CDR1 SGHRS, CDR2 YFSETQ. As DNA, the CDR3 is TGCGCCAGCAGCAGGGAGGGAGAAGGCAATCAGCCCCAGCATTTT. Encoded protein: CASSREGEGNQPQHF.

The chain combines TRBV28 with TRBJ2-3, with 11 bases matching TRBD2. Looked up from germline, CDR1 is MDHEN and CDR2 is SYDVKM. The CDR3 loop spans 17 amino acids. Losses at the gene ends were 2 bases for V and 1 base for J; bases not matched to a gene: 5. The CDR3 sequence: CASSLNPTSGGTDTQYF. CDR3 DNA sequence: TGTGCCAGCAGTTTAAACCCGACTAGCGGGGGCACAGATACGCAGTATTTT.

The chain uses TRBV28 and TRBJ1-5; a weak D match, TRBD1 (5 bases). V dropped 3 bases and J dropped 3 bases, with 9 bases sitting between them. CDR1 is MDHEN and CDR2 is SYDVKM in the germline V gene. This CDR3 has 14 amino acids. The CDR3: CASSLTVPNQPQHF. The CDR3 DNA is TGTGCCAGCAGTTTGACAGTCCCCAATCAGCCCCAGCATTTT.